This T cell receptor beta chain appears in the sequencing data of a study of T cell responses to AZD1222 COVID-19 vaccine. The protocol was immunoSEQ multiplex PCR, while the TCRdb copy is restricted to in-frame clones and leaves out a portion. The table lists some 120,000 clones, about 85% of them singletons, with around 3% in the top ten. A word on this clone: What it binds is unknown.

Points from the study as a whole: White British donors predominated, females outnumbered males, and clonal diversity was possibly underestimated. Researchers report vaccine-associated CD4 TCRs spanning spike, with dominance at 160-218 and 743-854. Just a handful of AZD1222 recipients tested seropositive at baseline.

The input for sequencing was peripheral blood, taken 28 days after the second AZD1222 dose. This receptor was identified in an adult who received the AZD1222 COVID-19 vaccine.

Written as DNA, the CDR3 is TGTGCCAGCAGTTCCCGTGGGCAGGGAAATGAGCAGTTCTTC. Translation: CASSSRGQGNEQFF. The chain joins TRBV28 to TRBJ2-1; D is possibly TRBD1 (5 bases). Germline CDR1 MDHEN, CDR2 SYDVKM. This CDR3 is 14 amino acids long. Trimming pared 4 bases from V and 7 bases from J, leaving 14 bases between.